This entry is about one T cell receptor beta chain. This sample was taken from a study of blood T cell repertoires in COVID-19. Here immunoSEQ multiplex PCR was the method, and the copy in TCRdb shows in-frame clones only, minus some. Here the sample spans about 240,000 clones, approximately 80% being singletons. Sequenced material: peripheral blood. The source is a young woman with acute or convalescent COVID-19.

CDR3 sequence reads: CASSPNRKAGNTIYF. The CDR3 DNA sequence: TGTGCCAGCTCACCTAACAGAAAAGCTGGAAACACCATATATTTT. V and J are TRBV18 and TRBJ1-3, with unresolved D. V lost 3 bases, J lost 2 bases, and 11 bases lay in between. The V gene's germline CDR1 is KGHSH and CDR2 LQKENI. The CDR3 is 15 residues long.